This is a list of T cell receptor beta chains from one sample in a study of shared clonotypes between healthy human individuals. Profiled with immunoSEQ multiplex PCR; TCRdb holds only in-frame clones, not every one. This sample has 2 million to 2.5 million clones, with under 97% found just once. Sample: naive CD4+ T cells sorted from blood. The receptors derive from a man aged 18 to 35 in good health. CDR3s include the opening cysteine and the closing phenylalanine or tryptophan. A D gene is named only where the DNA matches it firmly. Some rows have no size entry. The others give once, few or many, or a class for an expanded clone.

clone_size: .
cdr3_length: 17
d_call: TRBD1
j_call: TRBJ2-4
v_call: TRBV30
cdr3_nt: TGTGCCTGGAGTCCAGAAGCGACAGGGATGGCCAAAAACATTCAGTACTTC
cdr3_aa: CAWSPEATGMAKNIQYF

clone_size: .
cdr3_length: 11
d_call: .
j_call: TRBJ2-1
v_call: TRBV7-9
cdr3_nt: TGTGCCAGCAGCCATCTCGGGGAGCAGTTCTTC
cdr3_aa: CASSHLGEQFF

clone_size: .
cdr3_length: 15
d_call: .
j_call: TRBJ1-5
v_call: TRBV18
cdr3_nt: TGTGCCAGCTCAAGTCAGGGGTATAGCAATCAGCCCCAGCATTTT
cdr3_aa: CASSSQGYSNQPQHF

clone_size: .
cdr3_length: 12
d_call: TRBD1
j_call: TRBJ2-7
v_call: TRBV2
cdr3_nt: TGTGCCAGCTCGGGACAGGGAGGCGAGCAGTACTTC
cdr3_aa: CASSGQGGEQYF

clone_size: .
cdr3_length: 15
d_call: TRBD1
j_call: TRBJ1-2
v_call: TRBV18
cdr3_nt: TGTGCCAGCTCACCAACGGGACAGAACAACTATGGCTACACCTTC
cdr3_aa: CASSPTGQNNYGYTF

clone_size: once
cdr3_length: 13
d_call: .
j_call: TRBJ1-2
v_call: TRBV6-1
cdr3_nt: TGTGCCAGCAGTGTTCCAGCGCCGTATGGCTACACCTTC
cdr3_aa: CASSVPAPYGYTF

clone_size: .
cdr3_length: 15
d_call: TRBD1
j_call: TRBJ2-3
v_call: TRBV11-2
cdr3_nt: TGTGCCAGCAGCGTGACAGGGGTCGGCACAGATACGCAGTATTTT
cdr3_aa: CASSVTGVGTDTQYF

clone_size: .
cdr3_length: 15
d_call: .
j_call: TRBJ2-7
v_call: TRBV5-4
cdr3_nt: TGTGCCAGCAGCTTGACAGGGCCCCCCTCCTACGAGCAGTACTTC
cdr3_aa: CASSLTGPPSYEQYF

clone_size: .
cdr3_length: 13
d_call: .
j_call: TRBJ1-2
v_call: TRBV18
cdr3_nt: TGTGCCAGCTCACCCCGGACAGACTATGGCTACACCTTC
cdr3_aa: CASSPRTDYGYTF

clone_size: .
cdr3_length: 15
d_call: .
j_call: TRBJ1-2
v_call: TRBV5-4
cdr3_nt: TGTGCCAGCCGGAGGGGACCGACGGGGGAAGATGGCTACACCTTC
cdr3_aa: CASRRGPTGEDGYTF

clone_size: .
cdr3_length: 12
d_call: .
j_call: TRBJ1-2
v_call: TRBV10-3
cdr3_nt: TGTGCCATCCCTGGGGGGTGCAATGGCTACACCTTC
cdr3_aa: CAIPGGCNGYTF

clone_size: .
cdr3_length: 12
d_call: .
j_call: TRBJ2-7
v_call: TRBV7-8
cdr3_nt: TGTGCCAGCAGCTTAGTTAGGGGGGAGCAGTACTTC
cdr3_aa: CASSLVRGEQYF

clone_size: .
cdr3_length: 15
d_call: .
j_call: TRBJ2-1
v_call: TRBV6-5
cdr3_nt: TGTGCCAGCAGTTACTCGGGAGGAGGATACAATGAGCAGTTCTTC
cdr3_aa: CASSYSGGGYNEQFF

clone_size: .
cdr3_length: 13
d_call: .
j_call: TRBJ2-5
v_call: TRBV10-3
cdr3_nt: TGTGCCATAAGGGACGGCTACCAAGAGACCCAGTACTTC
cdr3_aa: CAIRDGYQETQYF

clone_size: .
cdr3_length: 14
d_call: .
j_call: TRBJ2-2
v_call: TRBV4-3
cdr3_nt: TGCGCCAGCAGCCCGCCCTACCGCACCGGGGAGCTGTTTTTT
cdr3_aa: CASSPPYRTGELFF

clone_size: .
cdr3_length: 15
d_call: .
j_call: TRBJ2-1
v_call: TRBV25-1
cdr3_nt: TGTGCCAGCAGCCCCCTCATAGGGCAGTACAATGAGCAGTTCTTC
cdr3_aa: CASSPLIGQYNEQFF

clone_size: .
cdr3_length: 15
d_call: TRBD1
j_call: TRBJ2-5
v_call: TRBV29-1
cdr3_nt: TGCAGCGTTGAATCATCGTGGACAGGGAAAGAGACCCAGTACTTC
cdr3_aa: CSVESSWTGKETQYF

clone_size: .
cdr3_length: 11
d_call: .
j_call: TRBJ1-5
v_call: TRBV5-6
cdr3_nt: TGTGCCAGCAGCTTGGGGCAGCCCCAGCATTTT
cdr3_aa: CASSLGQPQHF